Listed below are T cell receptor beta chains from one sample, sequenced in a study of blood T cell repertoires in COVID-19. TCRdb keeps only in-frame clones here, not all; method: immunoSEQ multiplex PCR. Counted here are 39,000 or so clones, 91% occurring once; the ten biggest clones make up roughly 2.2%. Sequencing input: peripheral blood. These receptors were collected from a man in his fifties or sixties with active COVID-19. Each CDR3 is given with its conserved first and last residue. The order of the fields is V gene, CDR3 protein.

>TRBV10-3
CAISSSGGRQETQYF
>TRBV7-6
CASSLRHGRAYEQYF
>TRBV29-1
CSALRGAMQYF
>TRBV11-2
CASSLEVQGRNTIYF
>TRBV6-5
CAVSLRTGGFDEQFF
>TRBV5-1
CASRYQGQAQETQYF
>TRBV10-3
CAISRGSSYNEQFF
>TRBV4-2
CASSQEGGRGNTIYF
>TRBV7-9
CASSLRGGYSNEQFF
>TRBV30
CAWRGSARANTEAFF
>TRBV11-2
CASRGVSGRYEQYF
>TRBV7-9
CASSQRTGGGETQYF
>TRBV6-5
CASSPYLATNEQFF
>TRBV6-5
CATLKAGGDEQFF
>TRBV19
CASSRGDYGYTF
>TRBV11-2
CASSSRLAGGSSSYNEQFF
>TRBV11-3
CASSSRLAGVNEQFF
>TRBV6-6
CASRALAGGYNEQFF
>TRBV18
CASIRTSPRGDTQYF
>TRBV3-1/TRBV3-2
CASSRRGNQPQHF
>TRBV5-1
CASSPGTGKQPQHF
>TRBV7-2
CASIPWALWGAGNTIYF
>TRBV6-5
CASSYEGILGYEQYF
>TRBV30
CAWSRPLGTTETQYF
>TRBV3-1/TRBV3-2
CASSFGGMNTEAFF
>TRBV6-5
CASSLLTRDEQFF
>TRBV4-2
CASSQGGGAKNIQYF
>TRBV19
CASSIGALRDSSIGYTF
>TRBV6-5
CASISHRTQYF
>TRBV9
CASSADGQSYGYTF
>TRBV6-5
CATRPGATNEKLFF
>TRBV15
CATSSKQGIYGYTF